The 9 T cell receptor beta chains in this list originate from one sample, sequenced in a study of memory B cells and T cells in multiple sclerosis. TCRdb's copy holds only in-frame clones and misses some; the assay was immunoSEQ multiplex PCR. The repertoire holds roughly 12,000 clones, about four fifths seen once, with roughly 3% in the top ten. No cognate antigen is known for these TCRs. CFSE-dim autoproliferating and CFSE-high non-proliferating T cells from unstimulated culture were sequenced separately. Approximately 5x10^7 CFSE-labeled PBMCs were cultured less than nine days unstimulated, then replicate wells were pooled. The sequenced material came from PBMCs from blood kept in culture. All receptors come from a human donor with multiple sclerosis.

The gene calls are TRBV5-4 and TRBJ1-2, with D uncertain. V was clipped by 3 bases and J by 2 bases, with 26 bases between them. There are 19 residues in the CDR3. Germline-derived CDR1 and CDR2 are SGHNT and YYREEE (reference sequence). DNA for the CDR3: TGTGCCAGCAGCTCTTTAGTTGGAAGGCGACTTCGTGAAAACTATGGCTACACCTTC. Residues: CASSSLVGRRLRENYGYTF.

V is TRBV12-5 and J is TRBJ1-5; tentative D call: TRBD1 (5 bases). V gave up 6 bases and J gave up 0 bases, with 12 bases separating them. The germline gives CDR1 LGHNT, CDR2 FRNRAP. This CDR3 has 15 amino acids. The CDR3 DNA is TGTGCTAGTGGATCGGACGGACATAGCAATCAGCCCCAGCATTTT. The encoded protein is CASGSDGHSNQPQHF.

The rearrangement joins TRBV7-6 to TRBJ2-7; D is perhaps TRBD2 (5 bases). The CDR3 totals 15 residues. V lost 5 bases and J lost 2, with 16 bases in between. Germline loops: CDR1 SGHVS, CDR2 FNYEAQ. CDR3 DNA sequence: TGTGCCAGCAGCGCTGGGAGAGGACGGACCTACGAGCAGTACTTC. Translating it yields CASSAGRGRTYEQYF.

The chain joins TRBV19 to TRBJ2-6; maybe TRBD2 (5 bases). Trimming took 1 base from V and 0 from J, leaving 7 bases between them. This CDR3 contains 16 residues. CDR1 LNHDA and CDR2 SQIVND come from the germline V gene (reference sequence). CDR3 DNA: TGTGCCAGTAGTATAGCCGAGGGCTCTGGGGCCAACGTCCTGACTTTC. Protein product: CASSIAEGSGANVLTF.

V gene TRBV9 combines with J gene TRBJ2-3, with 14 bases aligning to TRBD2. CDR1 and CDR2 (germline): SGDLS, YYNGEE. The CDR3 totals 16 residues. J lost 2 bases, V lost 3 bases, and 2 bases had no gene match. The CDR3 spells CASSEGLAGVTDTQYF. CDR3 coding DNA: TGTGCCAGCAGCGAGGGACTAGCGGGAGTCACAGATACGCAGTATTTT.

The chain has TRBV6-9 and TRBJ1-1; TRBD1 is a possible D gene (6 bases). The CDR3 runs to 14 residues. Looked up from germline, CDR1 is MNHGY and CDR2 is SVAAGI. V was pared by 5 bases and J by 6 bases, with 16 bases between. The CDR3 reads CASSQRTGISEAFF. CDR3 sequence (DNA): TGTGCCAGCAGTCAACGAACAGGGATCTCTGAAGCTTTCTTT.

This clone showed up just once. The chain is built from TRBV6-1 and TRBJ2-3, with 11 nucleotides matching TRBD2. Germline V CDR1 and CDR2: MNHNS, SASEGT. The V gene end was trimmed by 1 base and the J gene end by 2 bases; junction bases not matched to a gene: 5. The CDR3 runs to 17 residues. The CDR3 protein is CASSEVLAGGPTDTQYF. CDR3 nucleotides: TGTGCCAGCAGTGAAGTCCTAGCGGGGGGCCCCACAGATACGCAGTATTTT.

This clone came up a few times. CDR3 protein: CASSRGAGEQYF. The CDR3, as DNA: TGCGCCAGCAGCCGGGGGGCGGGGGAGCAGTACTTC. The chain couples TRBV4-1 to TRBJ2-7; the D gene could be TRBD1 or TRBD2 (6 bases each). The V end was cut by 4 bases, the J end by 7 bases, with 11 bases between. The CDR3 consists of 12 residues. From germline, CDR1 is MGHRA and CDR2 YSYEKL.

Here the CDR3 reads CASSFRVVGLGGYEQYF. The CDR3 DNA sequence: TGTGCCAGCAGCTTTCGGGTTGTTGGGCTAGGAGGCTACGAGCAGTACTTC. This rearrangement joins TRBV5-4 to TRBJ2-7; tentative D call: TRBD2 (5 bases). Germline CDR1 and CDR2: SGHNT and YYREEE (reference sequence). Trimming cost V 2 bases and J 3 bases, with 21 bases left between them. This CDR3 region has 17 residues.